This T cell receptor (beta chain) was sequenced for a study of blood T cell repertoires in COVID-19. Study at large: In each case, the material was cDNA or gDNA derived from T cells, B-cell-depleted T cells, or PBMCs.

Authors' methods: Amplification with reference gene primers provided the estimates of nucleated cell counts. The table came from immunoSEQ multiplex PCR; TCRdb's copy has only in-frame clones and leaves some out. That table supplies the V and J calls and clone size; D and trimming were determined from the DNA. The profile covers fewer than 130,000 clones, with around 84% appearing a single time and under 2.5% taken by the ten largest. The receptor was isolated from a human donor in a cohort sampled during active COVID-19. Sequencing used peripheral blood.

The CDR3 region has the DNA TGTGCCAGCAATCCCCGCGTGGGGGCCCGGGAGCAGTACTTC. It specifies CASNPRVGAREQYF. The chain uses TRBV6-5 and TRBJ2-7; TRBD1 is a possible D gene (6 bases). The CDR3 length is 14 residues. Trimming left V 7 bases short and J 7 bases short, with 20 bases between. Germline-derived CDR1 and CDR2 are MNHEY and SVGAGI.